A selection of T cell receptor beta chains follows, all from one sample in a study of cytomegalovirus exposure and HLA in healthy donors. TCRdb keeps only in-frame clones here, not all; method: immunoSEQ multiplex PCR. The sample yields roughly 160,000 clones, about two thirds seen once. The sequencing input was PBMCs. Every receptor here comes from a woman in her twenties or thirties in good health and CMV-seronegative. Each CDR3 is given with its conserved first and last residue. The D gene is left open where the match is weak. Only part of the rows carry a size: once, few, many, or a class if the clone is expanded.

>TRBD1|TRBV28|15|once|TRBJ2-7
CASSFLTGEAYEQYF
TGTGCCAGCAGTTTCCTGACAGGGGAAGCCTACGAGCAGTACTTC
>NA|TRBV4-3|16|NA|TRBJ1-1
CASSQVRNRVNTEAFF
TGCGCCAGCAGCCAAGTGAGGAACAGGGTGAACACTGAAGCTTTCTTT
>NA|TRBV13|15|NA|TRBJ1-2
CASSPHRWGEYGYTF
TGTGCCAGCAGCCCACACCGTTGGGGGGAGTATGGCTACACCTTC
>TRBD1|TRBV19|15|NA|TRBJ1-5
CASSMTGGDYQPQHF
TGTGCCAGTAGTATGACAGGGGGCGATTATCAGCCCCAGCATTTT
>NA|TRBV21-1|14|once|TRBJ1-4
CASSKVRRLEKLFF
TGTGCCAGCAGCAAGGTCAGGAGGTTGGAAAAACTGTTTTTT
>NA|TRBV10-3|15|NA|TRBJ1-4
CAISESYTLEEKLFF
TGTGCCATCAGTGAGTCCTACACCCTGGAGGAAAAACTGTTTTTT
>NA|TRBV29-1|13|NA|TRBJ2-3
CSVEIGSTDTQYF
TGCAGCGTTGAGATCGGGTCCACAGATACGCAGTATTTT
>NA|TRBV11-2|16|NA|TRBJ2-1
CASNHLTGPRGNEQFF
TGTGCCAGCAACCACTTGACAGGTCCCCGGGGCAATGAGCAGTTCTTC
>NA|TRBV19|18|NA|TRBJ2-6
CASSIDPPWSSGANVLTF
TGTGCCAGTAGTATAGATCCCCCATGGAGCTCTGGGGCCAACGTCCTGACTTTC
>NA|TRBV30|13|NA|TRBJ2-7
CAWSVAGWHEQYF
TGTGCCTGGAGTGTGGCAGGTTGGCACGAGCAGTACTTC
>TRBD2|TRBV19|15|NA|TRBJ2-3
CASSTSGVSTDTQYF
TGTGCCAGTAGTACGAGCGGGGTTAGCACAGATACGCAGTATTTT
>TRBD2|TRBV6-1|18|NA|TRBJ2-3
CASSEVVGGRTSTDTQYF
TGTGCCAGCAGTGAAGTCGTGGGCGGGAGGACTAGCACAGATACGCAGTATTTT
>NA|TRBV9|14|NA|TRBJ1-1
CASSVGLSNTEAFF
TGTGCCAGCAGCGTAGGACTCAGTAACACTGAAGCTTTCTTT
>NA|TRBV6-5|14|few|TRBJ1-6
CASSYFLGGSPLHF
TGTGCCAGCAGTTACTTCCTAGGTGGTTCACCCCTCCACTTT
>TRBD1|TRBV4-3|16|few|TRBJ2-3
CASSQDGTEITDTQYF
TGCGCCAGCAGCCAAGACGGGACAGAAATCACAGATACGCAGTATTTT
>NA|TRBV7-9|13|once|TRBJ1-1
CASIRHALTEAFF
TGTGCCAGCATCAGACACGCTTTAACTGAAGCTTTCTTT
>TRBD1|TRBV4-3|16|NA|TRBJ1-2
CASSQERTRQGHGYTF
TGCGCCAGCAGCCAAGAGAGGACCCGACAGGGCCATGGCTACACCTTC
>TRBD1|TRBV5-5|14|NA|TRBJ1-1
CASSGGQENTEAFF
TGTGCCAGCAGCGGAGGACAGGAAAACACTGAAGCTTTCTTT
>TRBD2|TRBV28|17|NA|TRBJ2-1
CASSPGRFRIYYNEQFF
TGTGCCAGCAGTCCCGGGAGGTTTAGGATTTACTACAATGAGCAGTTCTTC
>NA|TRBV7-7|16|NA|TRBJ2-2
CASSSQSTGIGGELFF
TGTGCTAGCAGCTCCCAGTCGACGGGGATAGGCGGGGAGCTGTTTTTT
>NA|TRBV5-1|14|NA|TRBJ2-5
CASSLGLNQETQYF
TGCGCCAGCAGCTTGGGACTAAACCAAGAGACCCAGTACTTC
>NA|TRBV7-6|15|NA|TRBJ2-1
CASSLDRYSYNEQFF
TGTGCCAGCAGCTTAGATCGGTATTCTTACAATGAGCAGTTCTTC
>NA|TRBV10-2|16|NA|TRBJ1-5
CASSAQGYYSNQPQHF
TGCGCCAGCAGTGCGCAGGGCTATTATAGCAATCAGCCCCAGCATTTT
>NA|TRBV7-2|16|NA|TRBJ2-7
CASSSSPAGASYEQYF
TGTGCCAGCAGCTCCTCCCCTGCGGGGGCCTCCTACGAGCAGTACTTC
>TRBD1|TRBV4-2|15|NA|TRBJ1-6
CASSPQGDRASPLHF
TGTGCCAGCAGCCCCCAGGGGGACAGGGCCTCACCCCTCCACTTT
>NA|TRBV9|13|few|TRBJ1-1
CASSASEGTEAFF
TGTGCCAGCAGCGCCTCAGAGGGCACTGAAGCTTTCTTT
>NA|TRBV18|13|once|TRBJ2-1
CASSPRRDNEQFF
TGTGCCAGCTCACCAAGGAGAGACAATGAGCAGTTCTTC
>NA|TRBV4-2|14|NA|TRBJ2-5
CASSQAVGEQTQYF
TGTGCCAGCAGCCAAGCGGTGGGAGAACAGACCCAGTACTTC
>TRBD1|TRBV4-3|17|NA|TRBJ2-3
CASSQEGRTGKTDTQYF
TGCGCCAGCAGCCAAGAGGGGAGGACAGGGAAAACAGATACGCAGTATTTT
>NA|TRBV30|13|NA|TRBJ1-4
CAWTTGVGEKLFF
TGTGCCTGGACAACGGGTGTGGGTGAAAAACTGTTTTTT
>TRBD2|TRBV18|16|NA|TRBJ2-7
CASSPTLAGASYEQYF
TGTGCCAGCTCACCAACCCTAGCGGGAGCCTCCTACGAGCAGTACTTC
>NA|TRBV5-5|14|NA|TRBJ2-7
CASSLGAESYEQYF
TGTGCCAGCAGCTTAGGGGCAGAATCCTACGAGCAGTACTTC
>NA|TRBV5-1|13|few|TRBJ1-1
CASSLERTGEAFF
TGCGCCAGCAGCTTGGAGCGGACCGGCGAAGCTTTCTTT
>NA|TRBV5-4|16|NA|TRBJ2-2
CASSAMTGRNTGELFF
TGTGCCAGCAGCGCGATGACGGGAAGGAACACCGGGGAGCTGTTTTTT
>TRBD1|TRBV15|15|NA|TRBJ1-5
CATSRLQGGNQPQHF
TGTGCCACCAGCAGACTCCAAGGGGGCAACCAGCCCCAGCATTTT
>NA|TRBV18|14|few|TRBJ1-6
CASSPTGGNSPLHF
TGTGCCAGCTCACCGACAGGTGGGAATTCACCCCTCCACTTT
>NA|TRBV4-1|15|NA|TRBJ1-3
CASSQDNGAGNTIYF
TGCGCCAGCAGCCAAGATAATGGAGCTGGAAACACCATATATTTT
>TRBD2|TRBV19|12|few|TRBJ2-1
CASSILAGEGVF
TGTGCCAGTAGTATCCTAGCGGGAGAAGGCGTCTTC
>TRBD2|TRBV27|16|NA|TRBJ2-1
CASRGLAGVFYNEQFF
TGTGCCAGCAGGGGACTAGCGGGAGTGTTCTACAATGAGCAGTTCTTC
>NA|TRBV7-9|15|NA|TRBJ1-5
CASTRDTYSNQPQHF
TGTGCCAGCACTCGGGACACCTATAGCAATCAGCCCCAGCATTTT
>NA|TRBV28|14|NA|TRBJ2-7
CASSWAGIFYEQYF
TGTGCCAGCAGTTGGGCGGGGATCTTCTACGAGCAGTACTTC
>NA|TRBV4-3|14|NA|TRBJ1-1
CASSQEVADTEAFF
TGCGCCAGCAGCCAAGAGGTGGCGGACACTGAAGCTTTCTTT
>NA|TRBV5-5|14|NA|TRBJ1-5
CASSWTASNQPQHF
TGTGCCAGCAGCTGGACAGCTAGCAATCAGCCCCAGCATTTT
>NA|TRBV28|13|NA|TRBJ1-4
CASGGEVNGKLFF
TGTGCCAGCGGGGGGGAAGTAAACGGAAAACTGTTTTTT
>TRBD1|TRBV19|22|few|TRBJ2-1
CASSRSTQPGQGYLAAYNEQFF
TGTGCCAGTAGCCGATCGACCCAGCCGGGACAGGGTTATCTAGCCGCATACAATGAGCAGTTCTTC
>TRBD2|TRBV28|21|once|TRBJ2-1
CASSSQSWTSGSESSYNEQFF
TGTGCCAGCAGTTCGCAAAGTTGGACTAGCGGGAGTGAGAGCTCCTACAATGAGCAGTTCTTC